The rows below give T cell receptor beta chains drawn from one sample of a study of somatic mutations in cytotoxic T cells in rheumatoid arthritis. Profiling relied on immunoSEQ multiplex PCR, and the TCRdb table lists in-frame clones only, not all of them. This table has 25,000 to 30,000 clones, roughly 82% appearing once. Source material: CD8+ T cells sorted from blood. Every receptor here comes from a man aged 45-60 years in good health. CDR3s include the opening cysteine and the closing phenylalanine or tryptophan. The D gene is left open where the match is weak. Expanded clones are given a class, and other clones once, few, many or no size at all.

j_gene,v_gene,d_gene,abundance,CDR3nt,CDR3aa
TRBJ2-7,TRBV19,-,few,TGTGCCAGCAATCTGAGGGCTAGCGCTCCCTACGAGCAGTACTTC,CASNLRASAPYEQYF
TRBJ1-2,TRBV7-2,-,few,TGTGCCAGCAGCTCGAAACAACAGGCGAACTATGGCTACACCTTC,CASSSKQQANYGYTF
TRBJ2-7,TRBV9,-,-,TGTGCCAGCAGCGTAGCGGCTAGCGTGCACTACGAGCAGTACTTC,CASSVAASVHYEQYF
TRBJ1-1,TRBV4-1,-,-,TGCGCCAGCAGCCAAGGAAGGGGTTACGCCACTGAAGCTTTCTTT,CASSQGRGYATEAFF
TRBJ1-2,TRBV7-9,-,-,TGTGCCAGCAGGGGGGGCGGGGCTGATCGTGGCTACACCTTC,CASRGGGADRGYTF
TRBJ2-2,TRBV4-1,-,-,TGCGCCAGCAGACCAACAGGGTCTTCGCGCACCGGGGAGCTGTTTTTT,CASRPTGSSRTGELFF
TRBJ2-6,TRBV4-2,TRBD2,-,TGTGCCAGCAGCCAAGGGATTAGCGGGAGATCTGGGGCCAACGTCCTGACTTTC,CASSQGISGRSGANVLTF
TRBJ2-7,TRBV6-1,-,-,TGTGCCAGCAGTGCCGCTCATGACGGGCCCTACGAGCAGTACTTC,CASSAAHDGPYEQYF
TRBJ2-1,TRBV5-6,TRBD1,-,TGTGCCAGCAGCTTAATCGGGACAGGGGCGTACAATGAGCAGTTCTTC,CASSLIGTGAYNEQFF
TRBJ2-7,TRBV27,-,-,TGTGCCAGCAGTTTTGGGGCAGGATACGAGCAGTACTTC,CASSFGAGYEQYF
TRBJ2-2,TRBV2,-,-,TGTGCCAGCAGTAGCTCGAAAACCGGGGAGCTGTTTTTT,CASSSSKTGELFF
TRBJ2-1,TRBV14,-,-,TGTGCCACCCAGAAAGTGGCAGGATACAATGAGCAGTTCTTC,CATQKVAGYNEQFF
TRBJ1-5,TRBV6-1,TRBD1,-,TGTGCCAGCACCGACAGGGGGAATCAGCCCCAGCATTTT,CASTDRGNQPQHF
TRBJ2-2,TRBV10-3,TRBD1,-,TGTGCCCGCCCAAAGGGGGCCCCGGGGGAGCTGTTTTTT,CARPKGAPGELFF
TRBJ2-1,TRBV7-6,TRBD2,-,TGTGCCAGCAGCCTTACTAGCGGCTACAATGAGCAGTTCTTC,CASSLTSGYNEQFF
TRBJ2-1,TRBV27,TRBD2,-,TGTGCCAGCAGTCTGCTAGCGGGCGTTTCCTACAATGAGCAGTTCTTC,CASSLLAGVSYNEQFF
TRBJ1-1,TRBV7-9,-,-,TGTGCCAGCAGCTTAGGAGGGTTTCCTGAAGCTTTCTTT,CASSLGGFPEAFF
TRBJ2-7,TRBV29-1,-,-,TGCAGCGTTGAAACTGCAGGGGCGAGAAGCTCCTACGAGCAGTACTTC,CSVETAGARSSYEQYF
TRBJ2-1,TRBV9,TRBD2,-,TGTGCCAGCAGCGTACGTCCGGGACTAGCGGTAAATGAGCAGTTCTTC,CASSVRPGLAVNEQFF
TRBJ2-7,TRBV7-2,TRBD2,-,TGTGCCAGCAGCTTCCTGGGGAGGGAGGAGCAGTACTTC,CASSFLGREEQYF
TRBJ2-7,TRBV6-1,-,-,TGTGCCAGCAGTGAAGTCCAGGTAACCTACGAGCAGTACTTC,CASSEVQVTYEQYF
TRBJ2-2,TRBV7-6,-,-,TGTGCCAGCAGCTTAGCGGGAGGCTATAAGCCCGGGGAGCTGTTTTTT,CASSLAGGYKPGELFF